This TCR beta chain was captured by sequencing in a study of blood T cell repertoires in COVID-19. Study summary: Whether acute or convalescent, the COVID-19 samples came from the United States, Italy and Spain. T cells, B-cell-depleted T cells, or PBMCs supplied cDNA or gDNA.

Only in-frame clones appear in the TCRdb table, and some are missing; sequencing was by immunoSEQ multiplex PCR. The repertoire holds some 220,000 clones, approximately 80% seen once, with about 1.3% in the top ten. The cohort comprised adults aged roughly 18 to 95 years residing in 20 to 25 US areas. This clone was recorded once. Germline lookup yields CDR1 PRHDT and CDR2 FYEKMQ (reference sequence). With V trimmed by 5 bases and J by 1 base, 2 bases remained unmatched. The CDR3 covers 14 residues. This receptor was obtained from a woman aged 40-49 years with acute COVID-19. Sequencing input: PBMCs or T cells enriched from blood (not recorded which). V gene TRBV13 combines with J gene TRBJ2-5; 9 bases align to TRBD2. This CDR3 reads CASSPRGGQETQYF. As DNA, the CDR3 is TGTGCCAGCAGCCCGCGGGGGGGCCAAGAGACCCAGTACTTC.